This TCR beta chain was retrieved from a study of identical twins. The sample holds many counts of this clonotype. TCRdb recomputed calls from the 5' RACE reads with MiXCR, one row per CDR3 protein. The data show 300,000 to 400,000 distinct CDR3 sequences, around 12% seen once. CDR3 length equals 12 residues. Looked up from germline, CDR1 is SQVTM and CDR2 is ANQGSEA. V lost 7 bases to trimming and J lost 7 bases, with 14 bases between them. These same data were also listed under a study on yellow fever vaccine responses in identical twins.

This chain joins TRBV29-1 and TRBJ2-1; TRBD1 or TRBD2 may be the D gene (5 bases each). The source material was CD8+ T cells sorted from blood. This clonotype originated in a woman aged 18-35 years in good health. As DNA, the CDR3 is TGCAGCGCGGGGCCGCCCGGGAATGAGCAGTTCTTC. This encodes CSAGPPGNEQFF.